This T cell receptor (beta chain) was obtained from a study of PD-1 blockade in classical Hodgkin lymphoma. Libraries were prepared by immunoSEQ multiplex PCR; TCRdb keeps only in-frame clonotypes and omits some of them. The profile shows about 66,000 clones, over 55% of them singletons. Trimming stripped 9 bases from V and 1 base from J, with 6 bases between. This CDR3 has 11 amino acids. CDR1 is LNHNV and CDR2 is YYDKDF in the germline V gene (reference sequence). In the case of this clone: Its target is unknown.

With no exception, relapse followed autologous stem cell transplantation in all patients, and brentuximab vedotin exposure varied. Study-level findings and limits: Newly diagnosed patients reportedly had lower baseline TCR diversity than healthy donors. CD4+ TCR diversity rose significantly by C4D1, and CD8+ TCR diversity did not. Whatever underlies the repertoire differences (possibly disease activity or prior therapy) remains undefined.

Sequencing used peripheral blood mononuclear cells (PBMCs), obtained before the second cycle of nivolumab. The chain combines TRBV15 with TRBJ1-1; TRBD1 might be the D (6 bases). This sequence originates from a human donor with classical Hodgkin lymphoma. The CDR3 DNA follows: TGTGCCACGACAGGGAACACTGAAGCTTTCTTT. As protein: CATTGNTEAFF.